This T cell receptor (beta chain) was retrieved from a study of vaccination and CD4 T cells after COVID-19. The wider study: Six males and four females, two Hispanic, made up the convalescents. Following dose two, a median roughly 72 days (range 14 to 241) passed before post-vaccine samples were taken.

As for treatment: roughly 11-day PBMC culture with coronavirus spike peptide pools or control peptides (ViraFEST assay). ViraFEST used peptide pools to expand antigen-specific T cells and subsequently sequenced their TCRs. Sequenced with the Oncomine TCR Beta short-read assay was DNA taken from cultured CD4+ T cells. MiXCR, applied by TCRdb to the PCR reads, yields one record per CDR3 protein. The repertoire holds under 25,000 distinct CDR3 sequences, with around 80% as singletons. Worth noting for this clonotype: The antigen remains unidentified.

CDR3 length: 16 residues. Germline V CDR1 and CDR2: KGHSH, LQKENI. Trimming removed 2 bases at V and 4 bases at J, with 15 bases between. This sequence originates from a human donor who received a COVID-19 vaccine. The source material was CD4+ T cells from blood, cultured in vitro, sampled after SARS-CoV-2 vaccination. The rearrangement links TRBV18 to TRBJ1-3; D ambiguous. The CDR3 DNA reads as TGTGCCAGCTCACCAGGAAACGAGGGAGCCGGAAACACCATATATTTT. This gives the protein CASSPGNEGAGNTIYF.